This entry is about one T cell receptor (beta chain). This record belongs to a study of shared clonotypes between healthy human individuals. Here immunoSEQ multiplex PCR was the method, and the copy in TCRdb shows in-frame clones only, minus some. The profile shows about 2.1 million clones, roughly 91% of them singletons. CD45RO-negative, CCR7-selected cells formed the naive CD8 fraction, which excluded terminally differentiated effector memory CD45RA+ cells. The sequence came from a man between 18 and 35 years old in good health. Some clones in this sample may be carry-over from other donors' samples. Sequences were obtained from naive CD8+ T cells from PBMCs.

As DNA, the CDR3 is TGTGCCAGCAGCTTCAGGGGCGGACCCGCCTACGAGCAGTACTTC. This translates into CASSFRGGPAYEQYF. The chain combines TRBV5-6 with TRBJ2-7; D is perhaps TRBD1 (6 bases). CDR1 is SGHDT and CDR2 is YYEEEE in the germline V gene. The CDR3 covers 15 residues. Trimming removed 2 bases from V and 2 bases from J, with 14 bases in between.